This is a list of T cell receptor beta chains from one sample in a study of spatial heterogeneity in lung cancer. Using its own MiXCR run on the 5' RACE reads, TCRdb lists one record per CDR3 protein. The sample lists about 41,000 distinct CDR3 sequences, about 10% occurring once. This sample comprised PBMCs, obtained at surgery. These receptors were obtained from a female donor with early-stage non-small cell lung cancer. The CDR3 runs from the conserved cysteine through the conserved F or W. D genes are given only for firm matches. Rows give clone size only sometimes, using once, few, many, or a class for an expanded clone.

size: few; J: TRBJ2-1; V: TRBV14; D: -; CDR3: CASSQEWGFNYNEQFF; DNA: TGTGCCAGCAGCCAAGAGTGGGGTTTTAACTACAATGAGCAGTTCTTC
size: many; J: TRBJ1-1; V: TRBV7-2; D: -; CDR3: CASSVNTEAFF; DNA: TGTGCCAGCAGCGTGAACACTGAAGCTTTCTTT
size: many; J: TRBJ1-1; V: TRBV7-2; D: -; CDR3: CASSWTRQVNTEAFF; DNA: TGTGCCAGCAGCTGGACCAGACAGGTGAACACTGAAGCTTTCTTT
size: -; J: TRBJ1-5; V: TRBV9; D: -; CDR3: CARSPGGGNQPQHF; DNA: TGTGCCCGCAGCCCGGGGGGGGGGAATCAGCCCCAGCATTTT
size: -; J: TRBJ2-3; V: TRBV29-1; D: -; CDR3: CSTRPGPGTDTQYF; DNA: TGCAGCACCCGGCCGGGGCCGGGGACAGATACGCAGTATTTT
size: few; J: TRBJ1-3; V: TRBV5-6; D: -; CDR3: CASSTGSGNTIYF; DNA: TGTGCCAGCAGCACAGGCTCTGGAAACACCATATATTTT
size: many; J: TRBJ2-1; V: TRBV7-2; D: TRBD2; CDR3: CASSGGLAGAYNEQFF; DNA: TGTGCCAGCAGCGGGGGACTAGCGGGGGCGTACAATGAGCAGTTCTTC
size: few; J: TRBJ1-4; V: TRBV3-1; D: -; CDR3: CASSQEWAGSLNEKLFF; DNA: TGTGCCAGCAGCCAAGAGTGGGCAGGGAGTTTAAATGAAAAACTGTTTTTT
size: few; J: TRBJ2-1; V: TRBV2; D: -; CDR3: CASSTGTYYNEQFF; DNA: TGTGCCAGCAGTACCGGGACTTACTACAATGAGCAGTTCTTC
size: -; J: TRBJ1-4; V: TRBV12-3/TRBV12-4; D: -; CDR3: CASSPGYNEKLFF; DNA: TGTGCCAGCAGTCCGGGTTACAATGAAAAACTGTTTTTT
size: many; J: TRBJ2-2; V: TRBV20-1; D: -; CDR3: CSARRGGTGELFF; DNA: TGCAGTGCTAGGAGGGGGGGAACCGGGGAGCTGTTTTTT
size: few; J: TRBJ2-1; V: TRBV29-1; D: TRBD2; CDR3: CSVGLAGEQFF; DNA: TGCAGCGTTGGACTAGCGGGGGAGCAGTTCTTC
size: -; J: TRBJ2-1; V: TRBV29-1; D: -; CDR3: CSVVLDNEQFF; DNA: TGCAGCGTTGTTCTCGACAATGAGCAGTTCTTC
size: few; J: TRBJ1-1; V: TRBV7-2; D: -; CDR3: CASSFGNTEAFF; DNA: TGTGCCAGCAGCTTTGGGAACACTGAAGCTTTCTTT
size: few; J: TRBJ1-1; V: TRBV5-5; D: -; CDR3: CASSLGGRGWTSEAFF; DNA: TGTGCCAGCAGCTTGGGGGGCCGGGGTTGGACCTCTGAAGCTTTCTTT
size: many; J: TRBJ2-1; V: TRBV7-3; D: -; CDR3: CASSLSQGGNEQFF; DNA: TGTGCCAGCAGCTTAAGTCAGGGGGGCAATGAGCAGTTCTTC
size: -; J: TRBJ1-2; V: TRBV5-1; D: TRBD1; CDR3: CASSTRQGAARGYTF; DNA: TGCGCCAGCAGCACCCGACAGGGGGCAGCTAGGGGCTACACCTTC
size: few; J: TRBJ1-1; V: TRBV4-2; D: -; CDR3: CASKGRSPRTEAFF; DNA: TGTGCCAGCAAGGGGAGGAGCCCCAGAACTGAAGCTTTCTTT
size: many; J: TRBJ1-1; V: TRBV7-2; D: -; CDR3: CASSPRLNTEAFF; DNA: TGTGCCAGCAGCCCTCGATTGAACACTGAAGCTTTCTTT
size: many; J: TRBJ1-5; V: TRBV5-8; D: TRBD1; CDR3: CASSSGQVVNQPQHF; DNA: TGTGCCAGCAGTTCAGGACAGGTAGTAAATCAGCCCCAGCATTTT
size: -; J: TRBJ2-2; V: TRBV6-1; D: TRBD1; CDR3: CASSPGTGEHGELFF; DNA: TGTGCCAGCAGCCCCGGGACAGGGGAACACGGGGAGCTGTTTTTT
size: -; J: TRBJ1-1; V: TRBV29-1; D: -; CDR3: CSVESGTSTEAFF; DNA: TGCAGCGTTGAAAGTGGGACCAGCACTGAAGCTTTCTTT
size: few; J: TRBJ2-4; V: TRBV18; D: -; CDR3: CASSLSRGAENIQYF; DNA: TGTGCCAGCTCACTGTCTCGGGGGGCGGAAAACATTCAGTACTTC
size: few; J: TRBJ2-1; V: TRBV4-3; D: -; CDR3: CASSQTYRADFYNEQFF; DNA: TGCGCCAGCAGCCAAACATACAGGGCGGACTTCTACAATGAGCAGTTCTTC
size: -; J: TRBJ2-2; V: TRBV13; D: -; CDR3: CASRVPGHNTGELFF; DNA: TGTGCCAGCAGGGTCCCGGGACACAACACCGGGGAGCTGTTTTTT
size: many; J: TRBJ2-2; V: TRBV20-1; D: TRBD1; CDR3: CSARTGISNTGELFF; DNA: TGCAGTGCTAGGACAGGGATCTCGAACACCGGGGAGCTGTTTTTT
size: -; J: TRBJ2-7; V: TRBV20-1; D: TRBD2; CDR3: CSARDPGAGGHDEQYF; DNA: TGCAGTGCTAGAGATCCCGGAGCGGGGGGGCATGACGAGCAGTACTTC
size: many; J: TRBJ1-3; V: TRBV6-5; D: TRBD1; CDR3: CASRPDRAAGNTIYF; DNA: TGTGCCAGCAGACCCGACAGGGCGGCTGGAAACACCATATATTTT
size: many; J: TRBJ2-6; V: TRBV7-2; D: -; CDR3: CASSLGGSGANVLTF; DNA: TGTGCCAGCAGCTTAGGAGGGTCCGGGGCCAACGTCCTGACTTTC